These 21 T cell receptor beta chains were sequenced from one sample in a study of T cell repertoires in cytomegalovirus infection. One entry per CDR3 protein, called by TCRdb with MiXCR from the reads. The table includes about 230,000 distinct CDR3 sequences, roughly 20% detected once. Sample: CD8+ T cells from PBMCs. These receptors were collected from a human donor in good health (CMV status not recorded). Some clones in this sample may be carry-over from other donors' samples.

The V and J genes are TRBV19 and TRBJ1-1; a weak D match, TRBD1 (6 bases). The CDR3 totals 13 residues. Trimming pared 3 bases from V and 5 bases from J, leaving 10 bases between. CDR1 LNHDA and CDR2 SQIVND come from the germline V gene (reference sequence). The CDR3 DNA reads TGTGCCAGTAGTATTGGGGGCTGGACTGAAGCTTTCTTT. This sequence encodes CASSIGGWTEAFF.

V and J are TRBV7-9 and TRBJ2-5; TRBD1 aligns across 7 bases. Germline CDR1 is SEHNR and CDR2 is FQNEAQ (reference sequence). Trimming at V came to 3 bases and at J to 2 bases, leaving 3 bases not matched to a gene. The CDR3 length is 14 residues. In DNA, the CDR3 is TGTGCCAGCAGCTTCACGACAGGGCAAGAGACCCAGTACTTC. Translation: CASSFTTGQETQYF.

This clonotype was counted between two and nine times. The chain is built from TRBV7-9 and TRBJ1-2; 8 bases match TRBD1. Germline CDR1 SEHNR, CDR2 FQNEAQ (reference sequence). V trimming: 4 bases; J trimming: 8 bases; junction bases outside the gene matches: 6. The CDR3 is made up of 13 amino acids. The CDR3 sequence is CASSYGQGEGYTF. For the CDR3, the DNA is TGTGCCAGCAGCTACGGACAGGGCGAGGGCTACACCTTC. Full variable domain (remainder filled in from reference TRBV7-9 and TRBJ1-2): DTGVSQNPRHKITKRGQNVTFRCDPISEHNRLYWYRQTLGQGPEFLTYFQNEAQLEKSRLLSDRFSAERPKGSFSTLEIQRTEQGDSAMYLCASSYGQGEGYTFGSGTRLTVV.

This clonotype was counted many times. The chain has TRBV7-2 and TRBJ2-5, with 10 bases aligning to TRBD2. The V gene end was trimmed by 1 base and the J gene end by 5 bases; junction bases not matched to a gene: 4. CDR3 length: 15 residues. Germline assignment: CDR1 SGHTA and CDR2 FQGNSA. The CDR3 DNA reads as TGTGCCAGCAGCTTAGGAGCGGGGGGGCGGGAGACCCAGTACTTC. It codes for CASSLGAGGRETQYF.

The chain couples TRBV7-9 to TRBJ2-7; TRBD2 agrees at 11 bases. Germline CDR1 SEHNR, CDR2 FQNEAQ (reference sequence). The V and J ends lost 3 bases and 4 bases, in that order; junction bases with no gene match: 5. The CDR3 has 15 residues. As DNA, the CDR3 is TGTGCCAGCAGCTTTAGCGGGGGGGCCGCGTACGAGCAGTACTTC. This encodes CASSFSGGAAYEQYF.

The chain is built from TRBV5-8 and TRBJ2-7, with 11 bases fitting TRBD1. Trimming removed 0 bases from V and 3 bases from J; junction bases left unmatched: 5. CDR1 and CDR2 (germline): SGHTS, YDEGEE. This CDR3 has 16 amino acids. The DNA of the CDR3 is TGTGCCAGCAGCTTGGCGCTTGGGACAGGGGGCTACGAGCAGTACTTC. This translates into CASSLALGTGGYEQYF.

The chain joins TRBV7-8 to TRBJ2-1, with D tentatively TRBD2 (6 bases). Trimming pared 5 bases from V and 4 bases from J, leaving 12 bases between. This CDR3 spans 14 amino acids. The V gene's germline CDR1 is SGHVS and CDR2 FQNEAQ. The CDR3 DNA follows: TGTGCCAGCAGCCCCCGGGACTTTTACAATGAGCAGTTCTTC. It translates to CASSPRDFYNEQFF.

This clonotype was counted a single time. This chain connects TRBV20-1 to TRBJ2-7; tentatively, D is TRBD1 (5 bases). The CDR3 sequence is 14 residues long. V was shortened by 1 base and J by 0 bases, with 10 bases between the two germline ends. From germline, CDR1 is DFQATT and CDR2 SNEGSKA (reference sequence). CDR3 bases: TGCAGTGCTAGAGCGGACACAAACTCCTACGAGCAGTACTTC. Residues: CSARADTNSYEQYF.

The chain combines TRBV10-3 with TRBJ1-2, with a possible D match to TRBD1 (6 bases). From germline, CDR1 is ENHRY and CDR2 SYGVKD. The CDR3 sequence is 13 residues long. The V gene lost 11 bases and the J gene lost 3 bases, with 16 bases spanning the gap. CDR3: CAGAGGADYGYTF. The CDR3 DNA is TGTGCCGGGGCGGGGGGCGCGGACTATGGCTACACCTTC.

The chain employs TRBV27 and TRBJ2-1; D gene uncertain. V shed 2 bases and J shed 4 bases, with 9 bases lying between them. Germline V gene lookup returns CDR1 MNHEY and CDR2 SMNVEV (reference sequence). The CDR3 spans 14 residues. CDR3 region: CASSLMGLYNEQFF. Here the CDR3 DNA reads TGTGCCAGCAGTTTAATGGGCTTATACAATGAGCAGTTCTTC.

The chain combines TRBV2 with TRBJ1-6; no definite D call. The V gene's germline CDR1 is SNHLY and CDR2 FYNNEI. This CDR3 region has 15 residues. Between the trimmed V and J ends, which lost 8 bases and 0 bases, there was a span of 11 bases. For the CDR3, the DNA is TGTGCCAGCTGTTATACCCACTCCTATAATTCACCCCTCCACTTT. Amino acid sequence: CASCYTHSYNSPLHF.

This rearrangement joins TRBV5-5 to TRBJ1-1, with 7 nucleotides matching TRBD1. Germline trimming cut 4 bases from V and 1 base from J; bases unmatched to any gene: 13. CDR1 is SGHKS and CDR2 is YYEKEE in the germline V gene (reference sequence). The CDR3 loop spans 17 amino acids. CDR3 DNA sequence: TGTGCCAGCAGCCCGCCTGGGACAGTTCTAGGGAACACTGAAGCTTTCTTT. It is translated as CASSPPGTVLGNTEAFF.

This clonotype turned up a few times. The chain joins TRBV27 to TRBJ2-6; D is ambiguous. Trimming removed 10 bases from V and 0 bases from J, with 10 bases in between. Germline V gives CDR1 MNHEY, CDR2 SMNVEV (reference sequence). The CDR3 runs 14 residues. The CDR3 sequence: CATAPHSGANVLTF. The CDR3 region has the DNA TGTGCCACCGCCCCACACTCTGGGGCCAACGTCCTGACTTTC.

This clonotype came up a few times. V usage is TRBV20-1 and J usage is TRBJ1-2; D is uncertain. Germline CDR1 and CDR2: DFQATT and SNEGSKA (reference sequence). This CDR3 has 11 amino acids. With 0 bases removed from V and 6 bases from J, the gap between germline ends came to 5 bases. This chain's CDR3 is CSARDRDGYTF. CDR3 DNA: TGCAGTGCTAGAGATCGAGATGGCTACACCTTC.

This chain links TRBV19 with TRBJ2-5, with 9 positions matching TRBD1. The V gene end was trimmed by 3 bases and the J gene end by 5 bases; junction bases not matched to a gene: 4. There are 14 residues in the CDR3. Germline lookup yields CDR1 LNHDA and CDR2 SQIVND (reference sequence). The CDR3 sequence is CASSMGQGLETQYF. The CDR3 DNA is TGTGCCAGTAGTATGGGACAGGGCCTCGAGACCCAGTACTTC. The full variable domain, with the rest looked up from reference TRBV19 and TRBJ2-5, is DGGITQSPKYLFRKEGQNVTLSCEQNLNHDAMYWYRQDPGQGLRLIYYSQIVNDFQKGDIAEGYSVSREKKESFPLTVTSAQKNPTAFYLCASSMGQGLETQYFGPGTRLLVL.

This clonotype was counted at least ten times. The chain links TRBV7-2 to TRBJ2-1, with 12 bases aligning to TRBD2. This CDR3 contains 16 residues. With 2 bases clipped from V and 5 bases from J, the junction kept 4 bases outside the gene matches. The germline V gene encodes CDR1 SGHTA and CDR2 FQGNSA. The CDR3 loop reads CASSLRLAGADNEQFF. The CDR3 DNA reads TGTGCCAGCAGCTTACGACTAGCGGGGGCAGACAATGAGCAGTTCTTC.

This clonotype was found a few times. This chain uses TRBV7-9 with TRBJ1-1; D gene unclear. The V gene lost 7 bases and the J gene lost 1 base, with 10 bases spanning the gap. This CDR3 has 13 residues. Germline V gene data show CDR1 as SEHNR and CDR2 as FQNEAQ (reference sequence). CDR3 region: CASTAAGNTEAFF. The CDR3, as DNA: TGTGCCAGCACCGCAGCGGGGAACACTGAAGCTTTCTTT.

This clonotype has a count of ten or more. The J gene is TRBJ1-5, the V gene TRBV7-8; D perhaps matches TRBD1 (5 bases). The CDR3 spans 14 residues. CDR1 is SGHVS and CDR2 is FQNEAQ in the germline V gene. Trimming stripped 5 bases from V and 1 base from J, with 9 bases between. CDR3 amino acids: CASSPRTSNQPQHF. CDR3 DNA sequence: TGTGCCAGCAGCCCGAGGACAAGCAATCAGCCCCAGCATTTT.

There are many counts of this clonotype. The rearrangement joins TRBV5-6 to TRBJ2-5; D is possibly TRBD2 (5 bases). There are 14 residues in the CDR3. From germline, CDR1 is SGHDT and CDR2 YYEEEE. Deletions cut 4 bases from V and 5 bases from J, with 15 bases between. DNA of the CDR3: TGTGCCAGCAGCGAGGGCCTCTCTGGGGAGACCCAGTACTTC. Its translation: CASSEGLSGETQYF.

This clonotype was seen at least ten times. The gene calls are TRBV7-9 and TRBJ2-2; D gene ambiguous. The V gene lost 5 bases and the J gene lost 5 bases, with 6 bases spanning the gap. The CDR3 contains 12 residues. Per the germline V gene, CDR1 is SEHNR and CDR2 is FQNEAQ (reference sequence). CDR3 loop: CASSPSTGELFF. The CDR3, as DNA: TGTGCCAGCAGCCCCAGTACCGGGGAGCTGTTTTTT.

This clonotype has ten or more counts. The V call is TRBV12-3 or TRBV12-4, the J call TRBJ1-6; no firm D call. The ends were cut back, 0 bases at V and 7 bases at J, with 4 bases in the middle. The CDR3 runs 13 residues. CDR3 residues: CASSLAANSPLHF. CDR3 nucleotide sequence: TGTGCCAGCAGTTTAGCGGCCAATTCACCCCTCCACTTT.